Below are 28 T cell receptor beta chains sequenced from a single sample in a study of blood T cell repertoires in COVID-19. Measured with immunoSEQ multiplex PCR; TCRdb has only the in-frame clones, and not every one. Of roughly 220,000 clones listed, around three quarters are singletons. The sample was peripheral blood. These receptor sequences come from a woman in her seventies with acute or convalescent COVID-19.

The V and J genes are TRBV27 and TRBJ1-2; the D is unclear. V was cut by 3 bases and J by 0 bases, with 11 bases left in between. CDR1 is MNHEY, CDR2 SMNVEV, per germline (reference sequence). The CDR3 loop spans 15 amino acids. CDR3 in DNA: TGTGCCAGCAGTTTCGGAGGAGCAGCTAACTATGGCTACACCTTC. Its translation is CASSFGGAANYGYTF.

A single count supports this clone. The chain has TRBV5-4 and TRBJ1-1; 10 positions agree with TRBD1. Germline assignment: CDR1 SGHNT and CDR2 YYREEE (reference sequence). V was pared by 4 bases and J by 2 bases, with 8 bases of the junction left unmatched. There are 16 residues in the CDR3. CDR3 region: CASSDRDRGYNTEAFF. The CDR3 DNA follows: TGTGCCAGCAGCGATCGGGACAGGGGATATAACACTGAAGCTTTCTTT.

This sequence joins TRBV2 and TRBJ2-1; D perhaps matches TRBD1 (6 bases). This CDR3 has 12 residues. Trimming cost V 6 bases and J 10 bases, with 13 bases left between them. From germline, CDR1 is SNHLY and CDR2 FYNNEI. CDR3 amino acids: CASRAGVWEQFF. The CDR3 nucleotides are TGTGCCAGCAGAGCAGGGGTCTGGGAGCAGTTCTTC.

This clone came up once. V usage is TRBV9 and J usage is TRBJ1-5; 8 bases match TRBD1. Looked up from germline, CDR1 is SGDLS and CDR2 is YYNGEE. Trimming removed 4 bases from V and 4 bases from J; junction bases left unmatched: 4. The CDR3 totals 14 residues. For the CDR3, the DNA is TGTGCCAGCAGCACCGGGACAGGTAATCAGCCCCAGCATTTT. Protein product: CASSTGTGNQPQHF.

The chain is built from TRBV19 and TRBJ2-3; D ambiguous. V was pared by 4 bases and J by 1 base, with 12 bases between. The CDR3 loop spans 15 amino acids. The germline V gene has CDR1 LNHDA and CDR2 SQIVND (reference sequence). CDR3 nucleotide sequence: TGTGCCAGTAGTACTACAGCCGCTGGCACAGATACGCAGTATTTT. Amino acid sequence: CASSTTAAGTDTQYF. The entire variable domain, with the rest obtained from reference TRBV19 and TRBJ2-3, is as follows: DGGITQSPKYLFRKEGQNVTLSCEQNLNHDAMYWYRQDPGQGLRLIYYSQIVNDFQKGDIAEGYSVSREKKESFPLTVTSAQKNPTAFYLCASSTTAAGTDTQYFGPGTRLTVL.

The chain joins TRBV14 to TRBJ1-2; unclear D gene. The CDR3 spans 16 residues. With 0 bases removed from V and 4 bases from J, the gap between germline ends came to 15 bases. The germline V gene has CDR1 SGHDN and CDR2 FVKESK. For the CDR3, the DNA is TGTGCCAGCAGCCAAGATATAGGCTTCCGGAGCTATGGCTACACCTTC. Translation gives CASSQDIGFRSYGYTF.

V is TRBV28 and J is TRBJ1-4, with 8 bases fitting TRBD1. Germline CDR1 reads MDHEN; CDR2 reads SYDVKM. J gave up 4 bases and V 8 bases, and 3 bases lay outside the gene matches. The CDR3 is 13 amino acids. CDR3 residues: CASQGADNEKLFF. CDR3 in DNA: TGTGCCAGCCAGGGGGCGGATAATGAAAAACTGTTTTTT.

V usage is TRBV28 and J usage is TRBJ1-4; D is unclear. Trimming took off 5 bases at V and 3 bases at J, with 13 bases between the two ends. Germline V gene data show CDR1 as MDHEN and CDR2 as SYDVKM. The CDR3 has 15 residues. In DNA form, the CDR3 reads TGTGCCAGCAGTCCTTCGGGAGTGTCTAATGAAAAACTGTTTTTT. Amino acid sequence: CASSPSGVSNEKLFF.

This clone was picked up a small number of times. V is TRBV18 and J is TRBJ2-3; D is unresolved. Looked up from germline, CDR1 is KGHSH and CDR2 is LQKENI. There are 12 residues in the CDR3. Trimming removed 0 bases at V and 6 bases at J, with 4 bases between. This CDR3 reads CASSPPADTQYF. CDR3 DNA sequence: TGTGCCAGCTCACCACCGGCTGATACGCAGTATTTT. The complete variable domain, with remaining parts taken from reference TRBV18 and TRBJ2-3, reads NAGVMQNPRHLVRRRGQEARLRCSPMKGHSHVYWYRQLPEEGLKFMVYLQKENIIDESGMPKERFSAEFPKEGPSILRIQQVVRGDSAAYFCASSPPADTQYFGPGTRLTVL.

The chain couples TRBV3-1 (or the pseudogene TRBV3-2) to TRBJ2-4, with 10 bases that match TRBD2. The CDR3 contains 14 residues. The V and J ends lost 2 bases and 14 bases, in that order; junction bases with no gene match: 9. CDR1 and CDR2 (germline): LGHDT, YNNKEL (reference sequence). The CDR3 DNA is TGTGCCAGCAGCCAATGGCTAGCGGGAGTTGGAGAGTACTTC. Its protein product is CASSQWLAGVGEYF.

This clone appeared a few times. The chain couples TRBV19 to TRBJ2-7; 9 nucleotides agree with TRBD1. This CDR3 has 14 amino acids. The germline CDR1 and CDR2 sequences are LNHDA and SQIVND (reference sequence). J gave up 6 bases and V 4 bases, and 7 bases lay outside the gene matches. The CDR3 is CASSKRDRVGEQYF. CDR3 bases: TGTGCCAGTAGTAAGCGGGACAGGGTAGGCGAGCAGTACTTC.

The rearrangement joins TRBV28 to TRBJ2-7, with TRBD1 matching over 10 bases. From germline, CDR1 is MDHEN and CDR2 SYDVKM. V lost 6 bases, J lost 4 bases, and 9 bases stayed unmatched. The CDR3 is 15 amino acids. The CDR3 DNA reads as TGTGCCAGCAGAAACTCCGGGACAGGGGAGTACGAGCAGTACTTC. It is translated as CASRNSGTGEYEQYF. Complete variable domain (other parts from reference TRBV28 and TRBJ2-7): DVKVTQSSRYLVKRTGEKVFLECVQDMDHENMFWYRQDPGLGLRLIYFSYDVKMKEKGDIPEGYSVSREKKERFSLILESASTNQTSMYLCASRNSGTGEYEQYFGPGTRLTVT.

The gene calls are TRBV18 and TRBJ1-2; 7 bases are shared with TRBD1. Germline CDR1 and CDR2: KGHSH and LQKENI. The CDR3 runs 13 residues. With 3 bases clipped from V and 8 bases from J, the junction kept 6 bases outside the gene matches. The CDR3 nucleotides read TGTGCCAGCTCACCCGGGACAGTCGGGGGCTACACCTTC. It specifies CASSPGTVGGYTF. The variable domain in full, with the rest retrieved from reference TRBV18 and TRBJ1-2, is NAGVMQNPRHLVRRRGQEARLRCSPMKGHSHVYWYRQLPEEGLKFMVYLQKENIIDESGMPKERFSAEFPKEGPSILRIQQVVRGDSAAYFCASSPGTVGGYTFGSGTRLTVV.

The chain couples TRBV30 to TRBJ1-2, with 9 nucleotides matching TRBD1. Trimming cost V 3 bases and J 5 bases; bases outside gene matches: 4. CDR3 size: 13 residues. Germline loops: CDR1 GTSNPN, CDR2 SVGIG (reference sequence). The CDR3 is CAWRPGQGYGYTF. As DNA, the CDR3 is TGTGCCTGGAGACCGGGACAGGGTTATGGCTACACCTTC. Full variable domain (outside the CDR3, taken from reference TRBV30 and TRBJ1-2): SQTIHQWPATLVQPVGSPLSLECTVEGTSNPNLYWYRQAAGRGLQLLFYSVGIGQISSEVPQNLSASRPQDRQFILSSKKLLLSDSGFYLCAWRPGQGYGYTFGSGTRLTVV.

This chain uses TRBV19 with TRBJ2-2, with 8 bases that match TRBD2. V was clipped by 2 bases and J by 5 bases; unmatched bases: 16. This CDR3 spans 19 amino acids. The germline CDR1 and CDR2 sequences are LNHDA and SQIVND (reference sequence). CDR3 DNA: TGTGCCAGTAGTATAAGGCGGGGGCTAGCGGGTGCTTGGACCGGGGAGCTGTTTTTT. As protein: CASSIRRGLAGAWTGELFF.

The chain recombines TRBV6-5 with TRBJ1-5, with D unclear. Looked up from germline, CDR1 is MNHEY and CDR2 is SVGAGI. With 5 bases removed from V and 0 bases from J, the gap between germline ends came to 11 bases. This CDR3 is 15 amino acids long. As DNA, the CDR3 is TGTGCCAGCAGTCAGTCAGGATATAGCAATCAGCCCCAGCATTTT. Translated: CASSQSGYSNQPQHF.

J is TRBJ2-7 and V is TRBV27; weak D call: TRBD1 (6 bases). The CDR3 extends over 18 amino acids. Germline-derived CDR1 and CDR2 are MNHEY and SMNVEV (reference sequence). The V end was cut by 3 bases, the J end by 0 bases, with 21 bases between. CDR3 protein: CASSFQNPGQRNSYEQYF. The CDR3 coding sequence is TGTGCCAGCAGTTTTCAGAACCCGGGACAAAGGAACTCCTACGAGCAGTACTTC.

This chain connects TRBV12-5 to TRBJ2-7; D gene uncertain. This CDR3 contains 13 residues. V dropped 6 bases and J dropped 3 bases, with 12 bases sitting between them. Germline lookup yields CDR1 LGHNT and CDR2 FRNRAP. The CDR3 loop reads CASGPSHGYEQYF. Written as DNA, the CDR3 is TGTGCTAGTGGCCCCTCCCACGGCTACGAGCAGTACTTC.

The chain employs TRBV5-1 and TRBJ2-1; 9 bases match TRBD2. CDR3 length equals 15 residues. The germline CDR1 and CDR2 sequences are SGHRS and YFSETQ. Germline trimming cut 1 base from V and 2 bases from J; bases unmatched to any gene: 1. CDR3 region: CASSLTSGPYNEQFF. CDR3 nucleotides: TGCGCCAGCAGCTTGACTAGCGGGCCCTACAATGAGCAGTTCTTC.

This clone was counted a few times. The CDR3 region has the DNA TGTGCCAGCAGCTACGGGACAGGTTCGGGAGAAGCTTTCTTT. Translating it yields CASSYGTGSGEAFF. The chain carries TRBV7-9 and TRBJ1-1; 8 bases agree with TRBD1. The CDR3 is 14 amino acids. With 4 bases clipped from V and 8 bases from J, the junction kept 9 bases outside the gene matches. Germline V CDR1 and CDR2: SEHNR, FQNEAQ (reference sequence). Variable domain in full (rest from reference TRBV7-9 and TRBJ1-1): DTGVSQNPRHKITKRGQNVTFRCDPISEHNRLYWYRQTLGQGPEFLTYFQNEAQLEKSRLLSDRFSAERPKGSFSTLEIQRTEQGDSAMYLCASSYGTGSGEAFFGQGTRLTVV.

In this sample, this clone turned up a few times. The V gene is TRBV20-1, the J gene TRBJ2-1, with TRBD2 matching over 8 bases. The CDR3 runs to 14 residues. Losses at the gene ends were 3 bases for V and 7 bases for J; bases not matched to a gene: 8. Per germline, CDR1 DFQATT and CDR2 SNEGSKA (reference sequence). The CDR3 DNA follows: TGCAGTGCTAGTCTAGCGGGCCTCCTTAATGAGCAGTTCTTC. This translates into CSASLAGLLNEQFF.

The chain is built from TRBV5-4 and TRBJ2-5, with 9 bases matching TRBD2. The CDR3 contains 16 residues. The junction had 12 bases not matched to a gene; V was cut back by 4 bases and J by 5 bases. CDR1 SGHNT and CDR2 YYREEE come from the germline V gene (reference sequence). CDR3 loop: CASSGGPSGIPETQYF. For the CDR3, the DNA is TGTGCCAGCAGCGGGGGGCCTAGCGGGATACCTGAGACCCAGTACTTC.

This clone was recorded once. The rearrangement links TRBV3-1 (or the pseudogene TRBV3-2) to TRBJ2-3, with D tentatively TRBD2 (6 bases). This CDR3 region has 17 residues. Between the trimmed V and J ends, which lost 8 bases and 2 bases, there was a span of 23 bases. Germline assignment: CDR1 LGHDT and CDR2 YNNKEL (reference sequence). CDR3 DNA: TGTGCCAGCGGACGACTGGGCGGGATGGGGCTCACAGATACGCAGTATTTT. Protein: CASGRLGGMGLTDTQYF.

J is TRBJ2-1 and V is TRBV29-1; D remains ambiguous. Trimming took off 4 bases at V and 5 bases at J, with 3 bases between the two ends. Germline lookup yields CDR1 SQVTM and CDR2 ANQGSEA. CDR3 length equals 10 residues. The CDR3, as DNA: TGCAGCGTTGCGGACAATGAGCAGTTCTTC. Protein: CSVADNEQFF.

V gene TRBV27 combines with J gene TRBJ2-7; 7 bases map to TRBD1. V trimming: 6 bases; J trimming: 3 bases; junction bases outside the gene matches: 14. CDR3 length: 16 amino acids. CDR1 MNHEY and CDR2 SMNVEV come from the germline V gene (reference sequence). DNA of the CDR3: TGTGCCAGCAGCCCATTGGGCCCGACAGGGCACTACGAGCAGTACTTC. Its translation: CASSPLGPTGHYEQYF.

There are a few counts of this clone. The chain has TRBV20-1 and TRBJ2-1; D uncertain. In germline, CDR1 is DFQATT, CDR2 SNEGSKA (reference sequence). The CDR3 runs to 11 residues. Trimming left V 3 bases short and J 8 bases short, with 8 bases between. In DNA form, the CDR3 reads TGCAGTGCTAGCTTAGCCTATGAGCAGTTCTTC. Translated, it gives CSASLAYEQFF.

The rearrangement joins TRBV6-1 to TRBJ1-5; TRBD1 is a possible D gene (5 bases). V was pared by 0 bases and J by 0 bases, with 9 bases between. The CDR3 has 16 residues. Germline V gene sequence: CDR1 MNHNS, CDR2 SASEGT. Here the CDR3 DNA reads TGTGCCAGCAGTGAAGCTGCAGGGTATAGCAATCAGCCCCAGCATTTT. Protein: CASSEAAGYSNQPQHF.

V usage is TRBV5-4 and J usage is TRBJ2-1; 11 positions agree with TRBD2. Trimming took 0 bases from V and 4 from J; bases not matched to a gene: 3. There are 16 residues in the CDR3. Germline V gene lookup returns CDR1 SGHNT and CDR2 YYREEE (reference sequence). The CDR3 DNA reads as TGTGCCAGCAGCTTGGGACTAGCGGGACGTTACAATGAGCAGTTCTTC. Protein product: CASSLGLAGRYNEQFF.